These 21 T cell receptor beta chains were all obtained from the same sample, sequenced in a study of blood T cell repertoires in COVID-19 (TCRdb year 2020). Library preparation used the immunoSEQ multiplex PCR assay. TCRdb took this table from immuneACCESS and kept in-frame rearrangements with V and J called. Such tables lack part of the clones; where checked against another copy, unresolved V genes explain under half of the gap, and the rest is unexplained. For this sample there are approximately 260,000 clones; 82% appear just once. The ten largest account for 4% to 6% of the sample. Specimen: peripheral blood. The source is an elderly woman with active or convalescent COVID-19.

The chain has TRBV15 and TRBJ1-3; 8 nucleotides line up with TRBD1. Germline values: CDR1 LNHNV, CDR2 YYDKDF (reference sequence). V lost 1 base, J lost 2 bases, and 10 bases stayed unmatched. This CDR3 comprises 18 residues. The CDR3, as DNA: TGTGCCACCAGCAGAGCCCCCGCGACGACAGGGGCTGGAAACACCATATATTTT. This translates into CATSRAPATTGAGNTIYF.

The rearrangement joins TRBV2 to TRBJ1-1, with 7 positions matching TRBD1. Germline CDR1 SNHLY, CDR2 FYNNEI. The V segment lost 6 bases and the J segment 4 bases; nucleotides outside the gene matches: 5. CDR3 size: 13 residues. The CDR3 sequence is CASRTGLTTEAFF. In DNA form, the CDR3 reads TGTGCCAGCAGGACAGGGTTGACCACTGAAGCTTTCTTT.

This chain connects TRBV5-1 to TRBJ1-1; 9 positions agree with TRBD1. CDR1 is SGHRS and CDR2 is YFSETQ in the germline V gene. The length of the CDR3 is 14 residues. With 3 bases clipped from V and 7 bases from J, the junction kept 7 bases outside the gene matches. The CDR3 nucleotides read TGCGCCAGCAGCTGGGGACAGGGTCTTGGTGAAGCTTTCTTT. It encodes CASSWGQGLGEAFF.

There are a few counts of this clone. The genes are TRBV18 and TRBJ1-2; D is uncertain. Germline V lookup: CDR1 KGHSH, CDR2 LQKENI. V was clipped by 5 bases and J by 1 base, with 11 bases between them. The CDR3 is made up of 14 amino acids. CDR3 sequence (DNA): TGTGCCAGCTCAGAGAGATGGAGTAACTATGGCTACACCTTC. Residues: CASSERWSNYGYTF.

Concerning this clone: Other DNA sequences in the same sample also yield this CDR3. The gene calls are TRBV11-3 and TRBJ1-1; tentatively, D is TRBD1 (5 bases). Germline CDR1 reads SGHNT; CDR2 reads YENEEA. The CDR3 loop spans 13 amino acids. Trimming took off 3 bases at V and 1 base at J, with 6 bases between the two ends. The CDR3 is CASSFGGNTEAFF. In nucleotides, the CDR3 is TGTGCCAGCAGCTTCGGGGGGAACACTGAAGCTTTCTTT.

In nucleotides, the CDR3 is TGTGCCAGCAGTGCAGGACTAGCGGGGGGGATAGACGAGCAGTACTTC. This encodes CASSAGLAGGIDEQYF. The V gene is TRBV2, the J gene TRBJ2-7, with 15 bases fitting TRBD2. The J segment lost 5 bases and the V segment lost 4 bases, leaving 6 bases of the junction unmatched. Germline CDR1 SNHLY, CDR2 FYNNEI. The CDR3 runs to 16 residues.

The chain links TRBV3-1 (or the pseudogene TRBV3-2) to TRBJ1-1; 7 nucleotides align to TRBD1. The germline CDR1 and CDR2 sequences are LGHDT and YNNKEL (reference sequence). With 4 bases clipped from V and 4 bases from J, the junction kept 6 bases outside the gene matches. The CDR3 spans 14 residues. CDR3 amino acids: CASSLDRASTEAFF. DNA for the CDR3: TGTGCCAGCAGCCTCGACAGGGCGAGCACTGAAGCTTTCTTT.

The V and J genes are TRBV5-1 and TRBJ2-3, with 7 bases fitting TRBD1. The germline gives CDR1 SGHRS, CDR2 YFSETQ. CDR3 length equals 14 residues. The V segment lost 4 bases and the J segment 2 bases; nucleotides outside the gene matches: 4. CDR3 region: CASSLGQATDTQYF. In nucleotides, the CDR3 is TGCGCCAGCAGCCTCGGACAGGCCACAGATACGCAGTATTTT.

This chain joins TRBV5-1 and TRBJ2-1, with TRBD2 identical over 9 bases. Germline trimming cut 4 bases from V and 13 bases from J; bases unmatched to any gene: 15. Germline V gene sequence: CDR1 SGHRS, CDR2 YFSETQ. CDR3 length: 15 residues. In DNA, the CDR3 is TGCGCCAGCAGCCCCACGCAGTTAGCGGGAGTTGTACAGTTCTTC. Its protein product is CASSPTQLAGVVQFF.

The chain recombines TRBV14 with TRBJ2-7; 8 nucleotides line up with TRBD2. The CDR3 has 15 residues. From germline, CDR1 is SGHDN and CDR2 FVKESK. J was trimmed by 1 base and V by 3 bases; bases with no gene match: 5. Here the CDR3 reads CASSHLAGLSYEQYF. CDR3 in DNA: TGTGCCAGCAGCCACTTAGCGGGATTGTCCTACGAGCAGTACTTC. Combining the CDR3 with reference TRBV14 and TRBJ2-7 gives the whole variable domain EAGVTQFPSHSVIEKGQTVTLRCDPISGHDNLYWYRRVMGKEIKFLLHFVKESKQDESGMPNNRFLAERTGGTYSTLKVQPAELEDSGVYFCASSHLAGLSYEQYFGPGTRLTVT.

The V call is TRBV30, the J call TRBJ1-6; TRBD1 agrees at 9 bases. From germline, CDR1 is GTSNPN and CDR2 SVGIG (reference sequence). The ends lost 2 bases at V and 5 bases at J; junction bases unmatched: 7. This CDR3 comprises 16 residues. CDR3 nucleotides: TGTGCCTGGAGTACAGGGGGCGCCTTGAATAATTCACCCCTCCACTTT. Encoded protein: CAWSTGGALNNSPLHF.

The CDR3 reads CSASDDPTGSNQPQHF. The CDR3 DNA sequence: TGCAGTGCTAGTGACGACCCGACAGGTAGCAATCAGCCCCAGCATTTT. V is TRBV20-1 and J is TRBJ1-5, with D possibly being TRBD1 (6 bases). Germline V lookup: CDR1 DFQATT, CDR2 SNEGSKA (reference sequence). The V gene lost 3 bases and the J gene lost 0 bases, with 15 bases spanning the gap. This CDR3 region has 16 residues.

V and J are TRBV7-8 and TRBJ2-2, with TRBD2 identical over 7 bases. Germline V gives CDR1 SGHVS, CDR2 FQNEAQ. The CDR3 runs to 14 residues. Losses at the gene ends were 5 bases for V and 3 bases for J; bases not matched to a gene: 3. The CDR3 DNA follows: TGTGCCAGCAGCGTCCGGGAGGACACCGGGGAGCTGTTTTTT. This gives the protein CASSVREDTGELFF.

The chain couples TRBV23-1 to TRBJ1-1; the D gene is possibly TRBD1 (5 bases). TRBV23-1 is an open reading frame, and its role is uncertain. Between the trimmed V and J ends, which lost 6 bases and 7 bases, there was a span of 18 bases. The CDR3 covers 14 residues. The CDR3 spells CASSLDTPLLEAFF. CDR3 DNA sequence: TGCGCCAGCAGCCTGGACACCCCGCTTCTTGAAGCTTTCTTT.

The rearrangement links TRBV24-1 to TRBJ2-5; 8 positions agree with TRBD1. CDR3 length: 15 amino acids. Germline CDR1 and CDR2: KGHDR and SFDVKD. Trimming removed 2 bases from V and 5 bases from J; junction bases left unmatched: 6. DNA of the CDR3: TGTGCCACCAGTGATTCAGGGGGCGATGGGGAGACCCAGTACTTC. This translates into CATSDSGGDGETQYF.

This chain uses TRBV28 with TRBJ1-1; D perhaps matches TRBD1 (6 bases). Trimming cost V 6 bases and J 1 base, with 15 bases left between them. The V gene's germline CDR1 is MDHEN and CDR2 SYDVKM. The CDR3 totals 15 residues. The CDR3 loop is CASRVRGVRNTEAFF. CDR3 bases: TGTGCCAGCAGGGTCAGGGGAGTGAGGAACACTGAAGCTTTCTTT.

The chain recombines TRBV11-2 with TRBJ2-1, with TRBD1 identical over 9 bases. Germline CDR1 SGHAT, CDR2 FQNNGV. CDR3 length: 15 residues. J was trimmed by 5 bases and V by 0 bases; bases with no gene match: 2. The CDR3 loop reads CASSLEGTGHNEQFF. In nucleotides, the CDR3 is TGTGCCAGCAGCTTAGAGGGGACAGGGCACAATGAGCAGTTCTTC.

The V call is TRBV6-2 or TRBV6-3, the J call TRBJ1-1, with 7 bases that match TRBD1. The CDR3 is 15 amino acids. Trimming removed 2 bases from V and 4 bases from J; junction bases left unmatched: 7. Germline CDR1 MNHEY, CDR2 SVGEGT. CDR3 sequence reads: CASSYLPGGGTEAFF. The CDR3 DNA reads TGTGCCAGCAGTTACCTTCCAGGGGGAGGCACTGAAGCTTTCTTT.

This chain connects TRBV6-5 to TRBJ1-2; D is possibly TRBD1 (6 bases). The V gene's germline CDR1 is MNHEY and CDR2 SVGAGI. With 8 bases removed from V and 4 bases from J, the gap between germline ends came to 17 bases. CDR3 size: 14 residues. Written as DNA, the CDR3 is TGTGCCAGCGGAGAAACCCTGGACAGCTATGGCTACACCTTC. This gives the protein CASGETLDSYGYTF.

The gene calls are TRBV3-1 (or the pseudogene TRBV3-2) and TRBJ2-3, with 7 nucleotides matching TRBD2. This CDR3 is 18 amino acids long. V was clipped by 1 base and J by 0 bases; unmatched bases: 10. Germline lookup yields CDR1 LGHDT and CDR2 YNNKEL (reference sequence). CDR3 coding DNA: TGTGCCAGCAGCCAAGTTATCGGAGCGGGGCGAAGCACAGATACGCAGTATTTT. Amino acids: CASSQVIGAGRSTDTQYF.

The V gene is TRBV6-1, the J gene TRBJ2-7; D is ambiguous. Germline CDR1 reads MNHNS; CDR2 reads SASEGT. Deletions cut 2 bases from V and 1 base from J, with 3 bases between. The CDR3 extends over 12 amino acids. CDR3 region: CASSETSYEQYF. The CDR3 DNA reads as TGTGCCAGCAGTGAAACTTCCTACGAGCAGTACTTC.